The 11 T cell receptor beta chains given below trace back to one sample, sequenced in a study of T-cell memory formation after mild COVID-19. A single record per CDR3 protein comes from TCRdb applying MiXCR to the 5' RACE reads. The table shows hundreds of thousands of distinct CDR3 sequences, with 16% occurring only once. Sequencing used PBMCs or a T cell subset sorted from them (not recorded which). The receptors derive from a man younger than 35 who had mild COVID-19 (a few samples of this study predate the infection). Cell type and time point are not known.

As DNA, the CDR3 is TGTGCCAGCAGCAAAGGGAGAGACCTCTATGGCTACACCTTC. This gives the protein CASSKGRDLYGYTF. The chain carries TRBV6-5 and TRBJ1-2; no definite D call. The CDR3 spans 14 residues. Trimming removed 6 bases at V and 4 bases at J, with 15 bases between. Germline lookup yields CDR1 MNHEY and CDR2 SVGAGI.

This clonotype was seen only a few times. CDR3 bases: TGTGCCAGCGGGGGGTCATACACAGATACGCAGTATTTT. Its translation is CASGGSYTDTQYF. This chain links TRBV7-2 with TRBJ2-3; possible D gene TRBD2, 6 bases. V lost 8 bases, J lost 2 bases, and 11 bases lay in between. CDR3 length equals 13 residues. Per germline, CDR1 SGHTA and CDR2 FQGNSA.

The V and J genes are TRBV4-3 and TRBJ1-6; TRBD1 is a possible D gene (5 bases). The CDR3 runs to 17 residues. Germline assignment: CDR1 LGHNA and CDR2 YSLEER. The V and J ends lost 0 bases and 4 bases respectively, with 13 bases between them. CDR3 coding DNA: TGCGCCAGCAGCCAAGAAGCGGTCGGGGGATATAATTCACCCCTCCACTTT. It translates to CASSQEAVGGYNSPLHF.

There are many counts of this clonotype. Compared with germline, one end of the junction differs, possibly owing to a read error. The chain couples TRBV5-1 to TRBJ1-1; D uncertain. Germline assignment: CDR1 SGHRS and CDR2 YFSETQ. CDR3 length: 13 residues. CDR3 residues: CASSLDRNTEAFF. Here the CDR3 DNA reads TGTGCCAGCAGCTTAGATCGGAACACTGAAGCTTTCTTT.

V usage is TRBV5-1 and J usage is TRBJ2-5; the match to TRBD1 covers 7 bases. V dropped 7 bases and J dropped 7; count of bases not matched to a gene: 4. Germline lookup yields CDR1 SGHRS and CDR2 YFSETQ. The CDR3 runs 11 residues. The CDR3 nucleotides are TGCGCCAGCCAAGAGGGGGCGACCCAGTACTTC. This gives the protein CASQEGATQYF.

The rearrangement uses TRBV5-8 and TRBJ1-2; D is undetermined. Trimming pared 4 bases from V and 7 bases from J, leaving 14 bases between. The CDR3 sequence is 13 residues long. Germline V gene data show CDR1 as SGHTS and CDR2 as YDEGEE. CDR3 sequence (DNA): TGTGCCAGCAGCAGATTGGCAGTGAGTGGCTACACCTTC. As protein: CASSRLAVSGYTF.

V is TRBV7-9 and J is TRBJ2-7; unclear D gene. Trimming cost V 1 base and J 3 bases, with 7 bases left between them. From germline, CDR1 is SEHNR and CDR2 FQNEAQ (reference sequence). The CDR3 spans 13 residues. CDR3 in amino acids: CASSLGLYYEQYF. The CDR3, as DNA: TGTGCCAGCAGCTTAGGACTCTACTACGAGCAGTACTTC.

This clonotype turned up a few times. The chain links TRBV7-9 to TRBJ1-2; possibly TRBD1 for D (6 bases). With 1 base removed from V and 8 bases from J, the gap between germline ends came to 26 bases. The CDR3 has 18 residues. The germline V gene has CDR1 SEHNR and CDR2 FQNEAQ (reference sequence). CDR3 residues: CASSLDRTVPPFRLGYTF. DNA for the CDR3: TGTGCCAGCAGCTTAGACCGGACAGTTCCTCCTTTTCGTCTAGGCTACACCTTC.

The chain links TRBV18 to TRBJ2-3; a weak D match, TRBD2 (5 bases). V was pared by 2 bases and J by 5 bases, with 17 bases between. This CDR3 has 16 residues. Germline loops: CDR1 KGHSH, CDR2 LQKENI. The CDR3 loop reads CASSPGRASREDTQYF. CDR3 sequence (DNA): TGTGCCAGCTCACCAGGCCGGGCTAGTCGGGAAGATACGCAGTATTTT.

The table lists this clonotype with a few counts. The V and J genes are TRBV7-9 and TRBJ1-1; 8 bases match TRBD1. Looked up from germline, CDR1 is SEHNR and CDR2 is FQNEAQ (reference sequence). The CDR3 sequence is 15 residues long. With V trimmed by 5 bases and J by 0 bases, 5 bases remained unmatched. The CDR3: CASSPQGVMNTEAFF. DNA of the CDR3: TGTGCCAGCAGCCCACAGGGGGTGATGAACACTGAAGCTTTCTTT.

This clonotype was observed a few times. This chain links TRBV20-1 with TRBJ1-6; D possibly corresponds to TRBD1 (6 bases). This CDR3 comprises 16 residues. V was trimmed by 2 bases and J by 5 bases, leaving 16 bases between them. From germline, CDR1 is DFQATT and CDR2 SNEGSKA (reference sequence). The CDR3 region has the DNA TGCAGTGCTAGAAAGGCCGCGACAGGAAATAATTCACCCCTCCACTTT. Translated: CSARKAATGNNSPLHF.